This TCR beta chain was obtained from a study of early T cells in non-severe SARS-CoV-2 infection. V lost 1 base, J lost 6 bases, and 13 bases lay in between. In germline, CDR1 is MDHEN, CDR2 SYDVKM. CDR3 length: 15 residues. Unique molecular identifier tags were affixed to discrete cDNA molecules. Each CDR3 protein is one row after TCRdb ran MiXCR on the 5' RACE reads. The table records tens of thousands of distinct CDR3 sequences, 9.5% to 13% of them present only once. The table lists this clonotype with many counts. This sequence originates from an adult who was a healthcare worker with PCR-confirmed SARS-CoV-2 infection or an uninfected control (not recorded which). Sequenced material: whole blood. The chain recombines TRBV28 with TRBJ1-5; tentatively, D is TRBD1 (5 bases). The chain's CDR3 is CASSLLSNRGQPQHF. The CDR3 DNA sequence: TGTGCCAGCAGTTTATTAAGCAATAGGGGTCAGCCCCAGCATTTT.